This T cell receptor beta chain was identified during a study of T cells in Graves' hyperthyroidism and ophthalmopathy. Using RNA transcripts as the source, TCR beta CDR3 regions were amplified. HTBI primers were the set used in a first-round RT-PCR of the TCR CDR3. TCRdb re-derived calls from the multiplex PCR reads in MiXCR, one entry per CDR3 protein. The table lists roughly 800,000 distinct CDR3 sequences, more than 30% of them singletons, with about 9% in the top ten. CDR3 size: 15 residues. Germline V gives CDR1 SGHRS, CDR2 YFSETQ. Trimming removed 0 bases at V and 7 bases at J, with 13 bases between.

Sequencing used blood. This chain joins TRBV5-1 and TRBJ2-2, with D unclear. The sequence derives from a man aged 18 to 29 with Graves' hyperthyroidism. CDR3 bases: TGCGCCAGCAGCTTGGATGGGCGTCCGGGCGGGGAGCTGTTTTTT. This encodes CASSLDGRPGGELFF.